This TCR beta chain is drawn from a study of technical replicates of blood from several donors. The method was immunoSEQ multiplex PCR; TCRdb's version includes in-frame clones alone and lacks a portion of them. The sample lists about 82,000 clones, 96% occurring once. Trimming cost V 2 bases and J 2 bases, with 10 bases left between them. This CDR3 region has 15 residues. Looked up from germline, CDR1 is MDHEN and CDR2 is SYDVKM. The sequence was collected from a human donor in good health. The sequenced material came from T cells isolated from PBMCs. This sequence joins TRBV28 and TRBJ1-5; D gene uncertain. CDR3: CASSLALGGNQPQHF. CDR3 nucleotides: TGTGCCAGCAGTTTAGCTTTAGGAGGCAATCAGCCCCAGCATTTT.